These T cell receptor beta chains were read from a single sample in a study of blood T cell repertoires in COVID-19. The assay was immunoSEQ multiplex PCR, and TCRdb's table has in-frame clones only and misses some. The table has 200,000 to 300,000 clones, approximately 80% seen once. The sample comprised peripheral blood. These receptors came from a man aged 55 to 70 with acute or convalescent COVID-19. Both conserved end residues are part of each CDR3. D genes are given only for firm matches. Rows may omit the clone size; those that give it use once, few, many or a size class.

TRBD2 TRBJ2-1 . TRBV9 TGTGCCAGCAACCGACTAGCGGGACGGAATGAGCAGTTCTTC CASNRLAGRNEQFF
. TRBJ1-6 . TRBV6-1 TGTGCCAGCAGTGAAAACGGGAAATCCTATAATTCACCCCTCCACTTT CASSENGKSYNSPLHF
TRBD2 TRBJ2-7 . TRBV19 TGTGCCACCTCCGGACTAGCGGGGGGCCAACCCTACGAGCAGTACTTC CATSGLAGGQPYEQYF
. TRBJ2-2 . TRBV9 TGTGCCAGCAGCGTAGTTGAGGCGGGGGAGCTGTTTTTT CASSVVEAGELFF
TRBD1 TRBJ1-2 . TRBV25-1 TGTGCCAGCGGGGACAGGGGGCTGGGCTACACCTTC CASGDRGLGYTF
. TRBJ2-7 . TRBV10-3 TGTGCCATCAGGGACGACAGCTACGAGCAGTACTTC CAIRDDSYEQYF
. TRBJ1-4 once TRBV9 TGTGCCAGCAGCGTAGATGCCAGGCTTTCAACTAATGAAAAACTGTTTTTT CASSVDARLSTNEKLFF
. TRBJ2-3 . TRBV30 TGTGCCTGGAGTGCAGGGGGCACAGATACGCAGTATTTT CAWSAGGTDTQYF
TRBD2 TRBJ2-5 once TRBV19 TGTGCCAGTAGCCTAGCGGGACTAGCACAAGAGACCCAGTACTTC CASSLAGLAQETQYF
. TRBJ1-4 . TRBV3-1/TRBV3-2 TGTGCCAGCAGCCCCGGGGGACCAACTAATGAAAAACTGTTTTTT CASSPGGPTNEKLFF
. TRBJ1-2 once TRBV25-1 TGTGCCAGCAGTGAGGGTGGCGGAGGCGCGGGTGGCTACACCTTC CASSEGGGGAGGYTF
. TRBJ2-2 . TRBV7-9 TGTGCCAGCAGCCCGCAGGGTTCGGCCGGGGAGCTGTTTTTT CASSPQGSAGELFF
. TRBJ1-5 . TRBV6-1 TGTGCCAGCAGTGAAGAGCAGGGCAGCAATCAGCCCCAGCATTTT CASSEEQGSNQPQHF
TRBD1 TRBJ1-2 . TRBV5-5 TGTGCCAGCAGCTTGGGGGACAGGGTAGGAGGCTACACCTTC CASSLGDRVGGYTF
TRBD1 TRBJ2-5 . TRBV6-5 TGTGCCAGCAGTTACTGGGACAGGGGCCAAGAGACCCAGTACTTC CASSYWDRGQETQYF
. TRBJ1-3 . TRBV3-1/TRBV3-2 TGTGCCAGCAGCCAACGAGGAGGTGGAAACACCATATATTTT CASSQRGGGNTIYF
TRBD1 TRBJ1-4 . TRBV5-4 TGTGCCAGCAGCTTGGGAGGGACAGCAACTAATGAAAAACTGTTTTTT CASSLGGTATNEKLFF